This passage covers 14 T cell receptor beta chains from one sample sequenced in a study of blood T cell repertoires in COVID-19. The method was immunoSEQ multiplex PCR; TCRdb's version includes in-frame clones alone and lacks a portion of them. The sample holds fewer than 600,000 clones, roughly 87% seen once. Sequenced material: peripheral blood. Receptors originate from a man younger than 35 with COVID-19, enrolled during active disease.

This chain connects TRBV5-1 to TRBJ2-7; 9 bases are shared with TRBD1. The CDR3 extends over 14 amino acids. Losses at the gene ends were 4 bases for V and 3 bases for J; bases not matched to a gene: 5. The germline V gene encodes CDR1 SGHRS and CDR2 YFSETQ. The DNA for the CDR3 is TGCGCCAGCAGCCCGACGACAGGGGGCTACGAGCAGTACTTC. Encoded protein: CASSPTTGGYEQYF. Full variable domain (remainder filled in from reference TRBV5-1 and TRBJ2-7): KAGVTQTPRYLIKTRGQQVTLSCSPISGHRSVSWYQQTPGQGLQFLFEYFSETQRNKGNFPGRFSGRQFSNSRSEMNVSTLELGDSALYLCASSPTTGGYEQYFGPGTRLTVT.

The chain uses TRBV6-5 and TRBJ1-1, with D possibly matching TRBD1 (5 bases). Deletions cut 6 bases from V and 2 bases from J, with 16 bases between. Germline CDR1 MNHEY, CDR2 SVGAGI. The CDR3 spans 15 residues. The CDR3 coding sequence is TGTGCCAGCAGCCGACAGAGCGTTTCCAACACTGAAGCTTTCTTT. The encoded protein is CASSRQSVSNTEAFF.

V gene TRBV19 combines with J gene TRBJ1-6; weak D call: TRBD1 (5 bases). Germline V gene sequence: CDR1 LNHDA, CDR2 SQIVND (reference sequence). V lost 6 bases and J 0 bases, leaving 18 bases between the germline ends. The CDR3 covers 18 residues. CDR3 in amino acids: CASRMGDRFSSYNSPLHF. CDR3 DNA: TGTGCCAGTAGGATGGGCGACAGATTCAGCTCCTATAATTCACCCCTCCACTTT.

V gene TRBV12-3 or TRBV12-4 combines with J gene TRBJ2-7, with a tentative D call TRBD1 (5 bases). The CDR3 spans 11 residues. V dropped 6 bases and J dropped 3 bases, with 6 bases sitting between them. CDR3 sequence reads: CASRGVYEQYF. CDR3 bases: TGTGCCAGCAGAGGGGTCTACGAGCAGTACTTC.

V usage is TRBV4-1 and J usage is TRBJ1-2, with D perhaps matching TRBD1 (6 bases). In germline, CDR1 is MGHRA, CDR2 YSYEKL. The CDR3 spans 15 residues. Trimming took 3 bases from V and 1 from J, leaving 12 bases between them. This CDR3 is CASSQPTGLNYGYTF. The CDR3 DNA reads as TGCGCCAGCAGCCAGCCGACAGGCCTTAACTATGGCTACACCTTC.

Here the CDR3 reads CASSSASGNHNEQFF. The DNA for the CDR3 is TGCGCCAGCAGCTCGGCTAGCGGAAACCACAATGAGCAGTTCTTC. The J gene is TRBJ2-1, the V gene TRBV5-1, with 7 bases identical to TRBD2. V lost 3 bases and J lost 5; bases outside the gene matches: 8. Germline V lookup: CDR1 SGHRS, CDR2 YFSETQ. The CDR3 length is 15 residues.

The chain couples TRBV12-3 or TRBV12-4 to TRBJ2-7; 9 nucleotides align to TRBD2. The ends lost 3 bases at V and 6 bases at J; junction bases unmatched: 3. This CDR3 is built from 13 residues. The CDR3, as DNA: TGTGCCAGCAGTTTGCGGGAGGGCCGCGAGCAGTACTTC. Protein product: CASSLREGREQYF.

This clone came up once. CDR3 nucleotides: TGTGCCAGCAGTGAAGGCGGAAGAAGAGGTGGCTACACCTTC. As protein: CASSEGGRRGGYTF. V gene TRBV2 combines with J gene TRBJ1-2, with unresolved D. V gave up 1 base and J gave up 7 bases, with 13 bases separating them. The CDR3 length is 14 residues. Germline CDR1 is SNHLY and CDR2 is FYNNEI.

The V call is TRBV15, the J call TRBJ2-5, with 7 bases matching TRBD2. This CDR3 comprises 16 residues. Germline V gene lookup returns CDR1 LNHNV and CDR2 YYDKDF (reference sequence). With 8 bases clipped from V and 1 base from J, the junction kept 13 bases outside the gene matches. For the CDR3, the DNA is TGTGCCACCTGGGGGGGGTGGGGGGGACTCCAAGAGACCCAGTACTTC. Protein sequence: CATWGGWGGLQETQYF.

The J gene is TRBJ2-3, the V gene TRBV2; 9 nucleotides match TRBD2. V was pared by 2 bases and J by 5 bases, with 8 bases of the junction left unmatched. Germline CDR1 SNHLY, CDR2 FYNNEI. The CDR3 has 16 residues. CDR3 sequence (DNA): TGTGCCAGCAGTGAACAGGGCGGGGGGGCCGTAGATACGCAGTATTTT. It specifies CASSEQGGGAVDTQYF.

This chain joins TRBV19 and TRBJ2-2, with D maybe TRBD1 (6 bases). Per germline, CDR1 LNHDA and CDR2 SQIVND (reference sequence). The CDR3 sequence is 15 residues long. V lost 7 bases to trimming and J lost 0 bases, with 12 bases between them. CDR3 nucleotides: TGTGCCAGTAAAGTGGGGACATCGAACACCGGGGAGCTGTTTTTT. Translated: CASKVGTSNTGELFF.

The rearrangement joins TRBV30 to TRBJ2-1; D is unresolved. Germline CDR1 reads GTSNPN; CDR2 reads SVGIG (reference sequence). The CDR3 covers 12 residues. Trimming took 4 bases from V and 0 from J, leaving 4 bases between them. CDR3 DNA sequence: TGTGCCTGGACTTCCTCCTACAATGAGCAGTTCTTC. This translates into CAWTSSYNEQFF.

The V call is TRBV30, the J call TRBJ1-6, with D unresolved. Trimming shortened V by 2 bases and J by 7 bases, and 3 bases separated the two germline ends. The length of the CDR3 is 11 residues. The V gene's germline CDR1 is GTSNPN and CDR2 SVGIG (reference sequence). The CDR3 loop is CAWSSNSPLHF. CDR3 sequence (DNA): TGTGCCTGGAGTTCGAATTCACCCCTCCACTTT.

This rearrangement joins TRBV6-5 to TRBJ2-1, with D maybe TRBD1 (5 bases). With 4 bases removed from V and 3 bases from J, the gap between germline ends came to 7 bases. Germline CDR1 is MNHEY and CDR2 is SVGAGI. The CDR3 has 13 residues. CDR3 sequence reads: CASSFDSYNEQFF. The CDR3 coding sequence is TGTGCCAGCAGTTTCGACAGCTACAATGAGCAGTTCTTC.